Following are 13 T cell receptor beta chains from one sample sequenced in a study of shared clonotypes between healthy human individuals. Produced via immunoSEQ multiplex PCR; TCRdb's table is partial and in-frame only. Of roughly 300,000 clones listed, around 86% are singletons. Input material: memory CD8+ T cells sorted from blood. The subset was: CD45RO+ cells pooled with CCR7-negative TemRA cells. Receptors were obtained from a man aged 18 to 30 in good health.

The rearrangement uses TRBV4-1 and TRBJ2-3; no clear D. The CDR3 is 16 amino acids. The germline V and J ends were trimmed by 2 bases and 0 bases, with 12 bases remaining between them. Germline values: CDR1 MGHRA, CDR2 YSYEKL. CDR3 nucleotides: TGCGCCAGCAGCCAAAACCAGGTCTCTAGCACAGATACGCAGTATTTT. As protein: CASSQNQVSSTDTQYF.

The chain has TRBV30 and TRBJ2-2; D perhaps matches TRBD1 (5 bases). V shed 1 base and J shed 7 bases, with 13 bases lying between them. The length of the CDR3 is 14 residues. CDR1 and CDR2 (germline): GTSNPN, SVGIG (reference sequence). CDR3 in amino acids: CAWSGSGRRGELFF. In DNA, the CDR3 is TGTGCCTGGAGTGGTTCAGGGCGGCGCGGGGAGCTGTTTTTT.

The rearrangement uses TRBV9 and TRBJ2-5, with 11 bases matching TRBD2. Germline V gives CDR1 SGDLS, CDR2 YYNGEE. Trimming removed 3 bases from V and 5 bases from J; junction bases left unmatched: 6. The CDR3 has 15 residues. The CDR3 reads CASSDPSGRYETQYF. The CDR3 DNA follows: TGTGCCAGCAGCGATCCTAGCGGGAGGTATGAGACCCAGTACTTC.

The chain employs TRBV10-3 and TRBJ2-5; TRBD2 might be the D (5 bases). Per the germline V gene, CDR1 is ENHRY and CDR2 is SYGVKD. The length of the CDR3 is 14 residues. The V and J ends lost 6 bases and 0 bases respectively, with 11 bases between them. The CDR3 here is CAIRPHGNQETQYF. CDR3 nucleotide sequence: TGTGCCATCAGACCCCACGGGAACCAAGAGACCCAGTACTTC.

The J gene is TRBJ2-7, the V gene TRBV28; D unresolved. Trimming stripped 6 bases from V and 5 bases from J, with 2 bases between. Germline V CDR1 and CDR2: MDHEN, SYDVKM. The CDR3 has 9 residues. The DNA of the CDR3 is TGTGCCAGCAGGCACGAGCAGTACTTC. Its translation is CASRHEQYF.

The rearrangement joins TRBV27 to TRBJ2-5; 9 bases align to TRBD1. Germline values: CDR1 MNHEY, CDR2 SMNVEV (reference sequence). V lost 5 bases to trimming and J lost 5 bases; unmatched junction nucleotides: 6. This CDR3 contains 14 residues. The CDR3 loop reads CASSPRDRVETQYF. CDR3 DNA sequence: TGTGCCAGCAGTCCCCGGGACAGGGTGGAGACCCAGTACTTC.

This chain links TRBV7-8 with TRBJ2-7; D is unresolved. The CDR3 runs 13 residues. Trimming removed 4 bases at V and 4 bases at J, with 11 bases between. Germline loops: CDR1 SGHVS, CDR2 FQNEAQ. CDR3 protein: CASSSGPTYEQYF. The DNA of the CDR3 is TGTGCCAGCAGCTCTGGACCGACGTACGAGCAGTACTTC.

CDR3 protein: CASSLGTGVSYEQYF. The CDR3 DNA reads TGCGCCAGCAGCCTCGGGACTGGGGTCTCCTACGAGCAGTACTTC. This chain joins TRBV4-3 and TRBJ2-7, with D possibly matching TRBD2 (6 bases). Trimming shortened V by 4 bases and J by 0 bases, and 13 bases separated the two germline ends. From germline, CDR1 is LGHNA and CDR2 YSLEER. The CDR3 length is 15 residues.

The chain has TRBV13 and TRBJ1-6; D gene ambiguous. The germline V and J ends were trimmed by 2 bases and 7 bases, with 12 bases remaining between them. CDR3 length equals 15 residues. Germline-derived CDR1 and CDR2 are PRHDT and FYEKMQ (reference sequence). This chain's CDR3 is CASSLWGEKNSPLHF. CDR3 coding DNA: TGTGCCAGCAGCTTATGGGGAGAAAAAAATTCACCCCTCCACTTT.

CDR3 coding DNA: TGTGCCAGCAGTCCCCTGGTGGAGAACACCGGGGAGCTGTTTTTT. It is translated as CASSPLVENTGELFF. The gene calls are TRBV28 and TRBJ2-2, with D uncertain. Trimming removed 5 bases at V and 1 base at J, with 11 bases between. CDR1 is MDHEN and CDR2 is SYDVKM in the germline V gene. This CDR3 is 15 amino acids long.

This clone has only one observation. V gene TRBV5-6 combines with J gene TRBJ2-7; 9 nucleotides match TRBD2. The trim removed 1 base at V and 0 bases at J, leaving 2 bases unmatched. This CDR3 has 15 amino acids. The germline gives CDR1 SGHDT, CDR2 YYEEEE. CDR3 sequence: CASSLPSGVSYEQYF. The DNA of the CDR3 is TGTGCCAGCAGCTTGCCTAGCGGGGTCTCCTACGAGCAGTACTTC.

The rearrangement uses TRBV4-3 and TRBJ2-1; TRBD1 matches 9 bases. With 5 bases clipped from V and 6 bases from J, the junction kept 8 bases outside the gene matches. Looked up from germline, CDR1 is LGHNA and CDR2 is YSLEER. This CDR3 spans 15 amino acids. The CDR3 loop reads CASSTRQGVSNEQFF. The CDR3 bases are TGCGCCAGCAGCACCCGACAGGGGGTAAGCAATGAGCAGTTCTTC.

The J gene is TRBJ2-7, the V gene TRBV28; TRBD1 matches 7 bases. The CDR3 runs to 13 residues. The germline V gene has CDR1 MDHEN and CDR2 SYDVKM. Losses at the gene ends were 3 bases for V and 5 bases for J; bases not matched to a gene: 4. In DNA, the CDR3 is TGTGCCAGCAGTTTTGACAGGGACCACGAGCAGTACTTC. This sequence encodes CASSFDRDHEQYF.